A selection of T cell receptor beta chains follows, all from one sample in a study of glioma-infiltrating T cells. TCRdb processed the multiplex PCR reads anew with MiXCR; each CDR3 protein has one entry. The sample lists some 110,000 distinct CDR3 sequences, more than 20% occurring once. Sequencing was done on a sample of glioma tissue, nonneoplastic brain tissue, or PBMCs (not recorded which). Every receptor here comes from a human donor with low-grade glioma or glioblastoma, undergoing nonglioma brain surgery, or in good health (not recorded which). Each CDR3 is given with its conserved first and last residue. A D gene is named only where the DNA matches it firmly. Size is omitted from some rows. Given values are once, few, many or a class for expanded clones.

j_call: TRBJ1-5
v_call: TRBV10-1
d_call: .
clone_size: .
cdr3_aa: CASVSGTSSNQPQHF
cdr3_nt: TGCGCCAGCGTCTCCGGGACGAGTAGCAATCAGCCCCAGCATTTT

j_call: TRBJ2-7
v_call: TRBV7-2
d_call: TRBD1
clone_size: many
cdr3_aa: CASSRQGGAYEQYF
cdr3_nt: TGTGCCAGCAGCCGACAGGGTGGCGCCTACGAGCAGTACTTC

j_call: TRBJ2-7
v_call: TRBV6-2/TRBV6-3
d_call: .
clone_size: many
cdr3_aa: CASSSTSWSSYEQYF
cdr3_nt: TGTGCCAGCAGTTCTACGAGTTGGAGCTCCTACGAGCAGTACTTC

j_call: TRBJ1-5
v_call: TRBV6-6
d_call: .
clone_size: many
cdr3_aa: CASSYSRNSNQPQHF
cdr3_nt: TGTGCCAGCAGTTACTCACGGAATAGCAATCAGCCCCAGCATTTT

j_call: TRBJ2-7
v_call: TRBV4-3
d_call: .
clone_size: many
cdr3_aa: CASSLYSGYEQYF
cdr3_nt: TGCGCCAGCAGCCTCTACAGCGGCTACGAGCAGTACTTC

j_call: TRBJ2-3
v_call: TRBV7-2
d_call: .
clone_size: many
cdr3_aa: CASSLFTDTQYF
cdr3_nt: TGTGCCAGCAGCTTATTTACAGATACGCAGTATTTT

j_call: TRBJ2-3
v_call: TRBV6-1
d_call: TRBD2
clone_size: few
cdr3_aa: CASIRGSGRATDTQYF
cdr3_nt: TGTGCCAGCATTAGAGGGAGCGGGAGGGCGACAGATACGCAGTATTTT

j_call: TRBJ2-7
v_call: TRBV6-1
d_call: .
clone_size: many
cdr3_aa: CASSGDIFLYEQYF
cdr3_nt: TGTGCCAGCAGCGGAGACATCTTCCTCTACGAGCAGTACTTC

j_call: TRBJ1-6
v_call: TRBV7-2
d_call: .
clone_size: many
cdr3_aa: CASSLDRDVSNSPLHF
cdr3_nt: TGTGCCAGCAGCTTAGACAGGGATGTGTCGAATTCACCCCTCCACTTT

j_call: TRBJ2-7
v_call: TRBV7-9
d_call: TRBD1
clone_size: many
cdr3_aa: CASTSGTGAYEQYF
cdr3_nt: TGTGCCAGCACCTCCGGGACAGGCGCCTACGAGCAGTACTTC

j_call: TRBJ2-7
v_call: TRBV5-5
d_call: .
clone_size: many
cdr3_aa: CASSFQGLNEQYF
cdr3_nt: TGTGCCAGCAGCTTTCAGGGGCTGAACGAGCAGTACTTC

j_call: TRBJ1-5
v_call: TRBV27
d_call: .
clone_size: .
cdr3_aa: CSSSFFNQPQHF
cdr3_nt: TGTTCCAGCAGTTTTTTTAATCAGCCCCAGCATTTT

j_call: TRBJ2-7
v_call: TRBV30
d_call: .
clone_size: .
cdr3_aa: CAWSVSGEQYF
cdr3_nt: TGTGCCTGGAGTGTGAGTGGCGAGCAGTACTTC

j_call: TRBJ2-1
v_call: TRBV20-1
d_call: .
clone_size: once
cdr3_aa: CSAPVQGGSYNEHFF
cdr3_nt: TGCAGTGCTCCGGTACAGGGCGGAAGCTACAATGAGCATTTCTTC

j_call: TRBJ1-5
v_call: TRBV14
d_call: .
clone_size: .
cdr3_aa: CASSQGGYHPQHF
cdr3_nt: TGTGCCAGCAGCCAAGGAGGCTATCACCCCCAGCATTTT

j_call: TRBJ2-5
v_call: TRBV4-1
d_call: TRBD2
clone_size: .
cdr3_aa: CASSQEGTSQETQCF
cdr3_nt: TGCGCCAGCAGCCAAGAGGGGACTAGCCAGGAGACCCAGTGCTTC

j_call: TRBJ1-3
v_call: TRBV5-1
d_call: TRBD1
clone_size: many
cdr3_aa: CASSLTGVGNTIYF
cdr3_nt: TGCGCCAGCAGCTTGACAGGGGTTGGAAACACCATATATTTT

j_call: TRBJ2-7
v_call: TRBV29-1
d_call: TRBD2
clone_size: .
cdr3_aa: CSAFAGGDNEQYF
cdr3_nt: TGCAGCGCCTTCGCCGGGGGGGATAACGAGCAGTACTTC

j_call: TRBJ1-5
v_call: TRBV19
d_call: .
clone_size: many
cdr3_aa: CASSIMSGANQPQHF
cdr3_nt: TGTGCCAGTAGTATTATGTCTGGGGCCAATCAGCCCCAGCATTTT

j_call: TRBJ2-1
v_call: TRBV2
d_call: TRBD2
clone_size: few
cdr3_aa: CASSAGLAGPNEQFF
cdr3_nt: TGTGCCAGCAGCGCGGGACTAGCGGGCCCCAATGAGCAGTTCTTC

j_call: TRBJ1-1
v_call: TRBV20-1
d_call: .
clone_size: many
cdr3_aa: CSARVRGKGTEAFF
cdr3_nt: TGCAGTGCTAGAGTCCGGGGGAAGGGCACTGAAGCTTTCTTT

j_call: TRBJ2-7
v_call: TRBV4-1
d_call: .
clone_size: .
cdr3_aa: CASSQDMAYSYEQYF
cdr3_nt: TGCGCCAGCAGCCAAGATATGGCATACTCCTACGAGCAGTACTTC

j_call: TRBJ2-7
v_call: TRBV7-2
d_call: .
clone_size: many
cdr3_aa: CASSLTRYGYEQYF
cdr3_nt: TGTGCCAGCAGCCTCACTAGGTACGGTTACGAGCAGTACTTC

j_call: TRBJ2-1
v_call: TRBV7-3
d_call: TRBD2
clone_size: .
cdr3_aa: CASSSTSGPRNEQFF
cdr3_nt: TGTGCCAGCAGCTCCACTAGCGGACCTCGAAATGAGCAGTTCTTC

j_call: TRBJ1-1
v_call: TRBV28
d_call: .
clone_size: many
cdr3_aa: CASRSPQGWNTEAFF
cdr3_nt: TGTGCCAGCAGGTCACCACAGGGTTGGAACACTGAAGCTTTCTTT

j_call: TRBJ2-3
v_call: TRBV3-1
d_call: TRBD1
clone_size: .
cdr3_aa: CASSPQGANTDTQYF
cdr3_nt: TGTGCCAGCAGCCCTCAGGGGGCGAACACAGATACGCAGTATTTT

j_call: TRBJ2-1
v_call: TRBV4-3
d_call: TRBD2
clone_size: many
cdr3_aa: CASSAGLGGLGNEQFF
cdr3_nt: TGCGCCAGTTCAGCGGGACTTGGTGGGTTAGGCAATGAGCAGTTCTTC

j_call: TRBJ1-5
v_call: TRBV20-1
d_call: .
clone_size: many
cdr3_aa: CSAPLGGRNQPQHF
cdr3_nt: TGCAGTGCTCCCCTGGGAGGTCGGAATCAGCCCCAGCATTTT

j_call: TRBJ1-6
v_call: TRBV7-9
d_call: .
clone_size: many
cdr3_aa: CASSSGYNSPLHF
cdr3_nt: TGTGCCAGCAGCTCGGGATATAATTCACCCCTCCACTTT

j_call: TRBJ2-1
v_call: TRBV15
d_call: .
clone_size: many
cdr3_aa: CATSRDNNEQFF
cdr3_nt: TGTGCCACCAGCAGAGATAACAATGAGCAGTTCTTC

j_call: TRBJ2-1
v_call: TRBV6-1
d_call: TRBD2
clone_size: many
cdr3_aa: CASSETSGRPNEQFF
cdr3_nt: TGTGCCAGCAGCGAGACTAGCGGGAGGCCCAATGAGCAGTTCTTC

j_call: TRBJ1-5
v_call: TRBV7-2
d_call: .
clone_size: many
cdr3_aa: CASSLDVGVGNQPQHF
cdr3_nt: TGTGCCAGCAGCTTAGACGTGGGGGTCGGCAATCAGCCCCAGCATTTT

j_call: TRBJ2-3
v_call: TRBV4-1
d_call: .
clone_size: .
cdr3_aa: CASSQVRTQGGTQYF
cdr3_nt: TGCGCCAGCAGCCAAGTTCGGACCCAGGGGGGCACGCAGTATTTT

j_call: TRBJ2-2
v_call: TRBV28
d_call: TRBD1
clone_size: many
cdr3_aa: CASSGQGPWELFF
cdr3_nt: TGTGCCAGCAGCGGACAGGGGCCATGGGAGCTGTTTTTT

j_call: TRBJ2-3
v_call: TRBV18
d_call: .
clone_size: few
cdr3_aa: CASSPAGLEADTQYF
cdr3_nt: TGTGCCAGCTCACCAGCAGGGTTGGAAGCAGATACGCAGTATTTT

j_call: TRBJ2-7
v_call: TRBV28
d_call: TRBD2
clone_size: many
cdr3_aa: CASSFVAGPAYEQYF
cdr3_nt: TGTGCCAGCAGTTTCGTAGCGGGACCAGCCTACGAGCAGTACTTC

j_call: TRBJ2-1
v_call: TRBV6-1
d_call: .
clone_size: many
cdr3_aa: CASSPLRYDEQFF
cdr3_nt: TGTGCCAGCAGTCCTCTTAGGTACGATGAGCAGTTCTTC

j_call: TRBJ2-1
v_call: TRBV30
d_call: .
clone_size: few
cdr3_aa: CAWSMGGYNEQFF
cdr3_nt: TGTGCCTGGAGCATGGGCGGCTACAATGAGCAGTTCTTC

j_call: TRBJ2-3
v_call: TRBV4-3
d_call: .
clone_size: many
cdr3_aa: CASSQSGVLDTQYF
cdr3_nt: TGCGCCAGCAGCCAGTCTGGGGTTCTAGATACGCAGTATTTT

j_call: TRBJ1-2
v_call: TRBV29-1
d_call: .
clone_size: .
cdr3_aa: CSVPSADWGSNYGYTF
cdr3_nt: TGCAGCGTTCCATCGGCAGACTGGGGATCTAACTATGGCTACACCTTC

j_call: TRBJ2-3
v_call: TRBV7-2
d_call: TRBD2
clone_size: many
cdr3_aa: CASSFPASGTDTQYF
cdr3_nt: TGTGCCAGCAGCTTTCCGGCTAGCGGGACAGATACGCAGTATTTT

j_call: TRBJ2-2
v_call: TRBV29-1
d_call: TRBD1
clone_size: few
cdr3_aa: CSADRDNTGELFF
cdr3_nt: TGCAGCGCGGACAGGGACAACACCGGGGAGCTGTTTTTT

j_call: TRBJ1-1
v_call: TRBV19
d_call: .
clone_size: few
cdr3_aa: CASSIEQSGYRDTEAFF
cdr3_nt: TGTGCCAGTAGTATAGAACAAAGCGGCTACAGGGACACTGAAGCTTTCTTT

j_call: TRBJ2-3
v_call: TRBV20-1
d_call: .
clone_size: many
cdr3_aa: CSARISGAVADTQYF
cdr3_nt: TGCAGTGCTAGGATTTCGGGAGCGGTAGCAGATACGCAGTATTTT

j_call: TRBJ1-2
v_call: TRBV29-1
d_call: TRBD1
clone_size: many
cdr3_aa: CSVEPRTGRRGYTF
cdr3_nt: TGCAGCGTTGAACCTCGGACAGGGCGCCGCGGCTACACCTTC

j_call: TRBJ2-1
v_call: TRBV12-5
d_call: TRBD2
clone_size: .
cdr3_aa: CASGLEAGGPNEQFF
cdr3_nt: TGTGCTAGTGGTTTAGAAGCGGGAGGGCCCAATGAGCAGTTCTTC

j_call: TRBJ1-1
v_call: TRBV4-2
d_call: TRBD1
clone_size: many
cdr3_aa: CASSQVGQGYTEAFF
cdr3_nt: TGTGCCAGCAGCCAGGTTGGACAGGGGTACACTGAAGCTTTCTTT

j_call: TRBJ1-2
v_call: TRBV6-6
d_call: TRBD1
clone_size: many
cdr3_aa: CASSYRQGNYGYTF
cdr3_nt: TGTGCCAGCAGTTACAGACAGGGGAACTATGGCTACACCTTC

j_call: TRBJ1-2
v_call: TRBV7-9
d_call: TRBD1
clone_size: many
cdr3_aa: CASRGDRANYGYTF
cdr3_nt: TGTGCCAGCCGAGGGGACAGGGCTAACTATGGCTACACCTTC

j_call: TRBJ1-2
v_call: TRBV7-9
d_call: .
clone_size: few
cdr3_aa: CASSFGAGGPRYTF
cdr3_nt: TGTGCCAGCAGCTTCGGGGCGGGCGGTCCTCGGTACACCTTC

j_call: TRBJ2-6
v_call: TRBV19
d_call: .
clone_size: .
cdr3_aa: CASRGNGANVLTF
cdr3_nt: TGTGCCAGTAGGGGAAATGGGGCCAACGTCCTGACTTTC

j_call: TRBJ2-1
v_call: TRBV12-3/TRBV12-4
d_call: .
clone_size: many
cdr3_aa: CASGPDGYNEQFF
cdr3_nt: TGTGCCAGCGGCCCGGACGGCTACAATGAGCAGTTCTTC

j_call: TRBJ2-5
v_call: TRBV6-1
d_call: .
clone_size: many
cdr3_aa: CASSVASSETQYF
cdr3_nt: TGTGCCAGCAGTGTGGCGTCGTCAGAGACCCAGTACTTC

j_call: TRBJ2-7
v_call: TRBV6-6
d_call: TRBD1
clone_size: .
cdr3_aa: CASSYSRQGTYEKYF
cdr3_nt: TGTGCCAGCAGTTACTCACGACAGGGCACCTACGAGAAGTACTTC

j_call: TRBJ2-5
v_call: TRBV29-1
d_call: .
clone_size: few
cdr3_aa: CSVTGLGETQYF
cdr3_nt: TGCAGCGTCACGGGGCTGGGGGAGACCCAGTACTTC

j_call: TRBJ2-3
v_call: TRBV20-1
d_call: TRBD2
clone_size: many
cdr3_aa: CSASVLAGGGTQYF
cdr3_nt: TGCAGTGCTAGTGTCCTAGCGGGAGGAGGTACGCAGTATTTT

j_call: TRBJ2-3
v_call: TRBV4-3
d_call: TRBD1
clone_size: many
cdr3_aa: CASSQRQGYTDTQYF
cdr3_nt: TGCGCCAGCAGCCAGAGACAGGGGTATACAGATACGCAGTATTTT